The 2 T cell receptor beta chains below all came from one sample that was sequenced in a study of OX40 agonist ivuxolimab in advanced cancers. Clones were sequenced by immunoSEQ multiplex PCR, and TCRdb holds only the in-frame ones, with some missing. Found here are roughly 81,000 clones, approximately 85% of them singletons; the top ten hold around 5.1%. Sequenced here: CD4+ or CD8+ T cells sorted from blood, sampled in a trial of the OX40 agonist ivuxolimab. Receptor source: an adult with an advanced solid tumor such as melanoma, head and neck, liver or kidney cancer.

The chain employs TRBV6-1 and TRBJ2-7; 9 bases align to TRBD1. The CDR3 is 15 amino acids. Germline lookup yields CDR1 MNHNS and CDR2 SASEGT. Unmatched junction bases numbered 12, after V lost 7 bases and J lost 5 bases. The CDR3 sequence: CASNSRQGGLDEQYF. Written as DNA, the CDR3 is TGTGCCAGCAACTCAAGACAGGGGGGCCTGGACGAGCAGTACTTC.

The chain is built from TRBV19 and TRBJ2-7, with 8 bases identical to TRBD1. The V gene's germline CDR1 is LNHDA and CDR2 SQIVND (reference sequence). Germline trimming cut 5 bases from V and 2 bases from J; bases unmatched to any gene: 5. CDR3 length equals 14 residues. The CDR3 DNA follows: TGTGCCAGTAGTGTCAGGGGGCCGACCTACGAGCAGTACTTC. This gives the protein CASSVRGPTYEQYF.